Below are 9 T cell receptor beta chains sequenced from a single sample in a study of siplizumab effects on memory and regulatory T cells. Sequencing used immunoSEQ multiplex PCR; TCRdb keeps in-frame clones, though not all of them. This repertoire shows some 100,000 clones, around 90% found once; its top ten account for 0.14% to 0.15%. The material sequenced was CD4+ T cells sorted from blood. The receptors come from a human donor in good health.

V gene TRBV6-5 combines with J gene TRBJ1-4; D is undetermined. V was clipped by 2 bases and J by 5 bases, with 9 bases between them. The CDR3 has 14 amino acids. Germline CDR1 reads MNHEY; CDR2 reads SVGAGI. The CDR3 is CASSYRTGNEKLFF. CDR3 sequence (DNA): TGTGCCAGCAGTTACCGGACGGGGAATGAAAAACTGTTTTTT.

This chain uses TRBV5-4 with TRBJ1-2; 7 bases agree with TRBD1. There are 16 residues in the CDR3. In germline, CDR1 is SGHNT, CDR2 YYREEE (reference sequence). V shed 0 bases, J shed 3 bases, and the junction held 8 bases outside the gene matches. CDR3 sequence: CASSLASGQTYYGYTF. CDR3 sequence (DNA): TGTGCCAGCAGCTTGGCCTCGGGACAGACCTACTATGGCTACACCTTC. Supplemented by reference TRBV5-4 and TRBJ1-2, the full variable domain reads ETGVTQSPTHLIKTRGQQVTLRCSSQSGHNTVSWYQQALGQGPQFIFQYYREEENGRGNFPPRFSGLQFPNYSSELNVNALELDDSALYLCASSLASGQTYYGYTFGSGTRLTVV.

The chain couples TRBV2 to TRBJ2-6, with D unclear. V was cut by 8 bases and J by 0 bases, with 14 bases left in between. The CDR3 is 16 amino acids. Germline V gene sequence: CDR1 SNHLY, CDR2 FYNNEI. Written as DNA, the CDR3 is TGTGCCAGCCGTAGGTCCCCCCTCTCTGGGGCCAACGTCCTGACTTTC. This translates into CASRRSPLSGANVLTF.

The CDR3, as DNA: TGTGCCAGCAGCCCGGGGACAGGGGCTGGGGCCTTTAACTATGGCTACACCTTC. Encoded protein: CASSPGTGAGAFNYGYTF. The genes are TRBV9 and TRBJ1-2; 10 bases are a match to TRBD1. Germline CDR1 is SGDLS and CDR2 is YYNGEE. The length of the CDR3 is 18 residues. V was pared by 4 bases and J by 1 base, with 13 bases of the junction left unmatched. Filled out from reference TRBV9 and TRBJ1-2, the complete variable domain reads DSGVTQTPKHLITATGQRVTLRCSPRSGDLSVYWYQQSLDQGLQFLIQYYNGEERAKGNILERFSAQQFPDLHSELNLSSLELGDSALYFCASSPGTGAGAFNYGYTFGSGTRLTVV.

The rearrangement links TRBV28 to TRBJ1-2, with no clear D. Trimming took 4 bases from V and 5 from J, leaving 5 bases between them. This CDR3 region has 11 residues. Germline V gives CDR1 MDHEN, CDR2 SYDVKM. The DNA of the CDR3 is TGTGCCAGCAGTTATCTGTATGGCTACACCTTC. Translated: CASSYLYGYTF.

The gene calls are TRBV6-5 and TRBJ1-2; D not certain. This CDR3 contains 11 residues. With 7 bases removed from V and 7 bases from J, the gap between germline ends came to 10 bases. Per germline, CDR1 MNHEY and CDR2 SVGAGI. The CDR3 DNA sequence: TGTGCCAGCAATGACGGACTTGGCTACACCTTC. Its translation: CASNDGLGYTF.

With regard to this clone: The same CDR3 arises from other DNA sequences in this sample as well. The rearrangement uses TRBV27 and TRBJ2-7; 11 nucleotides line up with TRBD2. The CDR3 is 14 amino acids. V lost 9 bases, J lost 3 bases, and 7 bases stayed unmatched. Germline assignment: CDR1 MNHEY and CDR2 SMNVEV (reference sequence). This CDR3 is CASSRTSGHYEQYF. The CDR3 DNA follows: TGTGCCAGTAGCAGGACTAGCGGGCACTACGAGCAGTACTTC.

The chain uses TRBV27 and TRBJ2-7, with 12 bases that match TRBD2. Germline V CDR1 and CDR2: MNHEY, SMNVEV (reference sequence). V was pared by 7 bases and J by 1 base, with 5 bases of the junction left unmatched. CDR3 length: 15 residues. The CDR3 is CASTGLAGPSYEQYF. As DNA, the CDR3 is TGTGCCAGCACTGGACTAGCGGGGCCATCCTACGAGCAGTACTTC.

This chain links TRBV7-9 with TRBJ2-7; perhaps TRBD2 as D (6 bases). Germline CDR1 reads SEHNR; CDR2 reads FQNEAQ (reference sequence). V lost 5 bases and J lost 7, with 18 bases in between. The CDR3 runs to 14 residues. The CDR3 here is CASSPGDSTKEQYF. The CDR3 region has the DNA TGTGCCAGCAGCCCGGGGGACTCGACGAAAGAGCAGTACTTC.